This T cell receptor (beta chain) came from a study of blood T cell repertoires in COVID-19. Turning to the study itself: The study drew acute and convalescent COVID-19 samples from the United States, Italy and Spain.

CDR1 is WSHSY, CDR2 SAAADI, per germline. The V gene end was trimmed by 2 bases and the J gene end by 10 bases; junction bases not matched to a gene: 13. The CDR3 has 17 residues. TCRdb keeps only in-frame clones here, not all; method: immunoSEQ multiplex PCR. The repertoire holds tens of thousands of clones, with approximately 86% as singletons. The sample was peripheral blood. The chain is built from TRBV10-2 and TRBJ1-6; 8 bases align to TRBD1. This clonotype originated in a human donor in a cohort sampled during active COVID-19. The CDR3: CASSEGGPRTGSSPLHF. CDR3 bases: TGCGCCAGCAGTGAGGGGGGCCCTAGGACAGGGTCCTCACCCCTCCACTTT.